Each of the 16 T cell receptor beta chains below was sequenced from the same sample in a study of blood T cell repertoires in COVID-19. The repertoire was sequenced with immunoSEQ multiplex PCR; TCRdb's copy has only in-frame clones and lacks some. The table records 300,000 to 400,000 clones, about 87% of them present only once. Sequencing was done on a sample of peripheral blood. These receptors were obtained from a woman between 45 and 60 years old with COVID-19, enrolled during active disease.

The chain couples TRBV11-2 to TRBJ1-2; D is uncertain. There are 16 residues in the CDR3. The V and J ends lost 5 bases and 2 bases respectively, with 18 bases between them. Germline V lookup: CDR1 SGHAT, CDR2 FQNNGV. The CDR3 DNA follows: TGTGCCAGCAGCGTTGGTGGCGGAAGTTTGAACTATGGCTACACCTTC. Protein sequence: CASSVGGGSLNYGYTF.

This clone was picked up a small number of times. The chain couples TRBV4-1 to TRBJ1-2; 8 bases agree with TRBD1. Trimming at V came to 1 base and at J to 3 bases, leaving 4 bases not matched to a gene. Germline CDR1 MGHRA, CDR2 YSYEKL. The CDR3 loop spans 15 amino acids. CDR3 protein: CASSQGQGSDYGYTF. The CDR3 coding sequence is TGCGCCAGCAGCCAAGGACAGGGGTCTGACTATGGCTACACCTTC.

The chain has TRBV5-1 and TRBJ2-2; TRBD2 might be the D (6 bases). V gave up 4 bases and J gave up 3 bases, with 10 bases separating them. The CDR3 is 14 amino acids. Germline assignment: CDR1 SGHRS and CDR2 YFSETQ. CDR3 region: CASSPLAYTGELFF. CDR3 coding DNA: TGCGCCAGCAGCCCACTAGCTTACACCGGGGAGCTGTTTTTT. Based on the CDR3 plus reference TRBV5-1 and TRBJ2-2, the full variable domain is KAGVTQTPRYLIKTRGQQVTLSCSPISGHRSVSWYQQTPGQGLQFLFEYFSETQRNKGNFPGRFSGRQFSNSRSEMNVSTLELGDSALYLCASSPLAYTGELFFGEGSRLTVL.

This sequence joins TRBV10-1 and TRBJ2-7, with 11 bases lining up with TRBD2. Losses at the gene ends were 2 bases for V and 9 bases for J; bases not matched to a gene: 9. The CDR3 runs to 15 residues. From germline, CDR1 is WNHNN and CDR2 SYGVQD (reference sequence). CDR3 nucleotide sequence: TGCGCCAGCAGTGAGGACGGTAGCGGGAGGGCCGGGCAGTACTTC. This encodes CASSEDGSGRAGQYF.

V and J are TRBV5-1 and TRBJ2-2; weak D call: TRBD1 (6 bases). CDR1 is SGHRS and CDR2 is YFSETQ in the germline V gene. V lost 1 base and J lost 0, with 10 bases in between. The CDR3 has 16 amino acids. CDR3 sequence reads: CASSLKGEPNTGELFF. As DNA, the CDR3 is TGCGCCAGCAGCTTGAAGGGGGAGCCGAACACCGGGGAGCTGTTTTTT.

This clone occurred once. The CDR3 loop is CASSPPSGTAGDTGELFF. CDR3 in DNA: TGTGCCAGCTCACCACCGTCCGGGACAGCCGGGGACACCGGGGAGCTGTTTTTT. The rearrangement uses TRBV18 and TRBJ2-2, with 7 bases identical to TRBD1. Unmatched junction bases numbered 10, after V lost 0 bases and J lost 3 bases. Germline lookup yields CDR1 KGHSH and CDR2 LQKENI. CDR3 length: 18 amino acids.

This clone appeared a single time. The chain joins TRBV6-5 to TRBJ2-7; 9 bases are shared with TRBD2. Looked up from germline, CDR1 is MNHEY and CDR2 is SVGAGI. The CDR3 loop spans 15 amino acids. V dropped 6 bases and J dropped 0; count of bases not matched to a gene: 6. CDR3 protein: CASRASGMSSYEQYF. The CDR3 bases are TGTGCCAGCAGAGCTAGCGGGATGAGCTCCTACGAGCAGTACTTC.

The rearrangement joins TRBV7-9 to TRBJ2-7; weak D call: TRBD2 (6 bases). The CDR3 length is 14 residues. Looked up from germline, CDR1 is SEHNR and CDR2 is FQNEAQ (reference sequence). Trimming cost V 2 bases and J 6 bases, with 14 bases left between them. CDR3 region: CASSLTGRGGEQYF. In DNA, the CDR3 is TGTGCCAGCAGCTTAACGGGCCGGGGAGGCGAGCAGTACTTC.

The chain links TRBV24-1 to TRBJ2-1, with 9 bases lining up with TRBD1. V lost 9 bases to trimming and J lost 0 bases; unmatched junction nucleotides: 17. From germline, CDR1 is KGHDR and CDR2 SFDVKD. The CDR3 covers 19 residues. The CDR3, as DNA: TGTGCCACCGGACCGAGACCGGGACAGGGAGGGGGCTCCTACAATGAGCAGTTCTTC. Translating it yields CATGPRPGQGGGSYNEQFF.

CDR3: CASSEGGGAGGNTIYF. The CDR3 nucleotides are TGTGCCAGCAGTGAAGGAGGGGGCGCGGGTGGAAACACCATATATTTT. V and J are TRBV6-1 and TRBJ1-3, with 7 positions matching TRBD1. This CDR3 has 16 residues. In germline, CDR1 is MNHNS, CDR2 SASEGT. V dropped 1 base and J dropped 3; count of bases not matched to a gene: 6.

V usage is TRBV14 and J usage is TRBJ2-1, with 9 bases aligning to TRBD2. With 3 bases clipped from V and 7 bases from J, the junction kept 7 bases outside the gene matches. Germline CDR1 and CDR2: SGHDN and FVKESK. CDR3 length equals 15 residues. The CDR3 bases are TGTGCCAGCAGCCACCTTGCGGGAGGGAGGAATGAGCAGTTCTTC. Encoded protein: CASSHLAGGRNEQFF.

The genes are TRBV28 and TRBJ2-7, with TRBD2 matching over 12 bases. J was trimmed by 5 bases and V by 5 bases; bases with no gene match: 13. There are 17 residues in the CDR3. Germline V gene lookup returns CDR1 MDHEN and CDR2 SYDVKM. The CDR3 bases are TGTGCCAGCAGTCCCGCTGGACTAGCGGGAAGGAGGCACGAGCAGTACTTC. Encoded protein: CASSPAGLAGRRHEQYF.

This sequence joins TRBV14 and TRBJ1-4; tentatively, D is TRBD1 (6 bases). There are 16 residues in the CDR3. The V and J ends lost 0 bases and 8 bases respectively, with 16 bases between them. Germline loops: CDR1 SGHDN, CDR2 FVKESK. CDR3 in DNA: TGTGCCAGCAGCCAAGAGGTCGCGGCAGGGGTCGAAAAACTGTTTTTT. Its protein is CASSQEVAAGVEKLFF.

The chain has TRBV9 and TRBJ2-5, with 10 bases identical to TRBD2. The CDR3 runs to 16 residues. V dropped 0 bases and J dropped 1; count of bases not matched to a gene: 3. Germline loops: CDR1 SGDLS, CDR2 YYNGEE. The CDR3, as DNA: TGTGCCAGCAGCGTAGCGCCTAGCGGGGGCCAAGAGACCCAGTACTTC. The encoded protein is CASSVAPSGGQETQYF.

The CDR3 here is CASSLLSGTGYYEQYF. Here the CDR3 DNA reads TGTGCCAGCAGCTTACTGTCAGGGACAGGGTACTACGAGCAGTACTTC. The chain is built from TRBV5-6 and TRBJ2-7; 9 positions agree with TRBD1. V gave up 2 bases and J gave up 3 bases; unmatched junction bases: 9. The CDR3 is 16 amino acids. Germline-derived CDR1 and CDR2 are SGHDT and YYEEEE. Based on the CDR3 plus reference TRBV5-6 and TRBJ2-7, the full variable domain is DAGVTQSPTHLIKTRGQQVTLRCSPKSGHDTVSWYQQALGQGPQFIFQYYEEEERQRGNFPDRFSGHQFPNYSSELNVNALLLGDSALYLCASSLLSGTGYYEQYFGPGTRLTVT.

J is TRBJ1-3 and V is TRBV19; possibly TRBD1 for D (5 bases). This CDR3 is built from 14 residues. Looked up from germline, CDR1 is LNHDA and CDR2 is SQIVND (reference sequence). The ends were cut back, 1 base at V and 14 bases at J, with 18 bases in the middle. CDR3 coding DNA: TGTGCCAGTAGTATAGCCCCCCAGACACGGACACTATATTTT. Translating it yields CASSIAPQTRTLYF.